What follows describes a single T cell receptor (beta chain). The sample belongs to a study of blood T cell repertoires in COVID-19. Data came from immunoSEQ multiplex PCR; TCRdb stores just in-frame clones and leaves some out. The sample carries 95,000 to 150,000 clones, 90% recorded once. Specimen: peripheral blood. The sequence was obtained from a woman aged 55 to 70 with COVID-19, enrolled during active disease.

The CDR3 coding sequence is TGTGCCAGCAGCCCCCAGGGTCTAGCGGGGTCCTTTTGGAGAGATACGCAGTATTTT. It yields the protein CASSPQGLAGSFWRDTQYF. This chain connects TRBV7-8 to TRBJ2-3, with TRBD2 matching over 9 bases. V was clipped by 5 bases and J by 5 bases; unmatched bases: 20. There are 19 residues in the CDR3. Per germline, CDR1 SGHVS and CDR2 FQNEAQ.